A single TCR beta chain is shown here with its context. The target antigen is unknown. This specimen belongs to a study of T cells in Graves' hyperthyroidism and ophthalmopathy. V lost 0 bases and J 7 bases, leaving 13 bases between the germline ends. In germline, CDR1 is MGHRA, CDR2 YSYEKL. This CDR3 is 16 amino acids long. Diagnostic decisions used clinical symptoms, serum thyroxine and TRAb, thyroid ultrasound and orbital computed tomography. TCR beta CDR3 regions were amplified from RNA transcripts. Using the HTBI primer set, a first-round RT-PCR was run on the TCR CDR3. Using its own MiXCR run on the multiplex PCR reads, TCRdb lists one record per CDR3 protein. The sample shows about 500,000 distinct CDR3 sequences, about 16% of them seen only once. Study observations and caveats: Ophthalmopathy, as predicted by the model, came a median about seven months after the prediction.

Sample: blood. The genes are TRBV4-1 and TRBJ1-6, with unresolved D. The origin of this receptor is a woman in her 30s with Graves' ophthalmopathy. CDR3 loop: CASSQDSGVPNSPLHF. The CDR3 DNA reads TGCGCCAGCAGCCAAGATTCGGGCGTTCCAAATTCACCCCTCCACTTT.